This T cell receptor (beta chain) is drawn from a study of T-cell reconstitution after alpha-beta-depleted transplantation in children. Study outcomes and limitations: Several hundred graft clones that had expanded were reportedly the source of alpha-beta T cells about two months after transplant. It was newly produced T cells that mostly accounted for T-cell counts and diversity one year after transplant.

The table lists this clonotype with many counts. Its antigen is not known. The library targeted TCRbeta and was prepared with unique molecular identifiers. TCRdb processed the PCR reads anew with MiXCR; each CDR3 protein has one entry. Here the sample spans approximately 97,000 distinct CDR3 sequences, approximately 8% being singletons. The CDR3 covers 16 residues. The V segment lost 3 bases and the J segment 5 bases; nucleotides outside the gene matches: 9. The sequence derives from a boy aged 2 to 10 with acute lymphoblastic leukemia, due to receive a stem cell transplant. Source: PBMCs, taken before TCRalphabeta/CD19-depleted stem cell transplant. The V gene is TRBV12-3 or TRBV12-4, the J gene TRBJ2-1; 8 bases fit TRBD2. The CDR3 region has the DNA TGTGCCAGCAGTTTTCTCGCGGGGGGTACCAACAATGAGCAGTTCTTC. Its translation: CASSFLAGGTNNEQFF.